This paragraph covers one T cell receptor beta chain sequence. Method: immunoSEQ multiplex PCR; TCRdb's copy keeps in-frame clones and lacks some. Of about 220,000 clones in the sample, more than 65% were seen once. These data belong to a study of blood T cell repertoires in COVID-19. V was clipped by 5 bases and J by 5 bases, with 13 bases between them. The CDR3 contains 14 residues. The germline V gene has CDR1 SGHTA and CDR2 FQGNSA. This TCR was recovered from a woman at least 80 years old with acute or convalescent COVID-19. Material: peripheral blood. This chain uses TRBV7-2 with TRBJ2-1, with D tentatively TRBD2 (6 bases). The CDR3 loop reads CASSRGTTNNEQFF. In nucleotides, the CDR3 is TGTGCCAGCAGCCGCGGGACCACCAACAATGAGCAGTTCTTC.